A single sample gave rise to the 4 T cell receptor beta chains below, sequenced in a study of T-cell reconstitution after alpha-beta-depleted transplantation in children. As it was prepared, the TCRbeta library received unique molecular identifiers. One entry per CDR3 protein results from TCRdb running MiXCR on the PCR reads. The repertoire includes 350,000 to 400,000 distinct CDR3 sequences, roughly 20% of them detected once, and approximately 3.9% sits in the top ten. This sample comprised PBMCs from the stem cell graft donor, obtained from the stem cell graft. The receptors come from a human donor who donated a stem cell graft to a child with acute myeloid leukemia.

This clonotype was seen repeatedly, ten times or more. The chain is built from TRBV20-1 and TRBJ2-3; 9 nucleotides agree with TRBD2. V lost 5 bases and J lost 4; bases outside the gene matches: 13. The CDR3 sequence is 16 residues long. Germline-derived CDR1 and CDR2 are DFQATT and SNEGSKA (reference sequence). CDR3 coding DNA: TGCAGTGCTGAGAAGGCTAGCGGGATCCCCCCAGATACGCAGTATTTT. Translated: CSAEKASGIPPDTQYF.

This clonotype was seen a few times. CDR3 amino acids: CASSLLGANEQFF. In nucleotides, the CDR3 is TGTGCCAGCAGTTTATTAGGGGCTAATGAGCAGTTCTTC. The rearrangement joins TRBV27 to TRBJ2-1, with a possible D match to TRBD1 (5 bases). CDR1 is MNHEY and CDR2 is SMNVEV in the germline V gene (reference sequence). CDR3 size: 13 residues. The V and J ends lost 1 base and 7 bases respectively, with 8 bases between them.

The genes are TRBV4-3 and TRBJ2-5; 10 bases align to TRBD2. V shed 4 bases and J 7 bases; nucleotides not matched to a gene: 3. The length of the CDR3 is 13 residues. Germline CDR1 reads LGHNA; CDR2 reads YSLEER. CDR3 amino acids: CASSLRTSGTQYF. For the CDR3, the DNA is TGCGCCAGCAGCCTCCGGACTAGCGGGACCCAGTACTTC.

The sample holds a few counts of this clonotype. The chain employs TRBV27 and TRBJ2-2; TRBD2 agrees at 7 bases. Trimming removed 0 bases from V and 5 bases from J; junction bases left unmatched: 3. Looked up from germline, CDR1 is MNHEY and CDR2 is SMNVEV (reference sequence). The CDR3 runs to 15 residues. The CDR3 here is CASSLSGGGTGELFF. Written as DNA, the CDR3 is TGTGCCAGCAGTTTATCGGGCGGGGGAACCGGGGAGCTGTTTTTT.